This entry describes one TCR beta chain. TCRdb fed the RT-PCR reads into MiXCR, producing one record per CDR3 protein. This sample has fewer than 800,000 distinct CDR3 sequences, with 12% to 15% found just once. This CDR3 spans 18 amino acids. The ends were cut back, 0 bases at V and 1 base at J, with 13 bases in the middle. CDR1 is MNHEY, CDR2 SVGAGI, per germline. This TCR was sampled from a female donor in good health, serving as a healthy control. Material for sequencing was memory CD4+ T cells from blood. This sequence joins TRBV6-5 and TRBJ1-6; the D gene is possibly TRBD1 (6 bases). Here the CDR3 DNA reads TGTGCCAGCAGTTACTCTACAGGGTCGGTATCCTATAATTCACCCCTCCACTTT. Protein product: CASSYSTGSVSYNSPLHF.